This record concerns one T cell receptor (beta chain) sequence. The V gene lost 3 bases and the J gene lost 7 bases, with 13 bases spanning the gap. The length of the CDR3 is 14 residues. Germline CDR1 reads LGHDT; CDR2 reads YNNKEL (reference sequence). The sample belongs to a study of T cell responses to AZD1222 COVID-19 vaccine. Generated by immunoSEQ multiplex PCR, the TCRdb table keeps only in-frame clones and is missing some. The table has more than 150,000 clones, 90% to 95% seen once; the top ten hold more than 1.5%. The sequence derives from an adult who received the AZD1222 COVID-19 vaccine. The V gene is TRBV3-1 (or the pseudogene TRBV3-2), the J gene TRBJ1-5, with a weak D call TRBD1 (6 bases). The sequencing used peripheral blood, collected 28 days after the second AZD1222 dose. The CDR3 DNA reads TGTGCCAGCAGCCACTCACAGGGTACGCAGCCCCAGCATTTT. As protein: CASSHSQGTQPQHF.